Given below is one T cell receptor (beta chain) in context. It has no known antigen specificity. Base qualities were left out, and no much larger clone turns up one base away. Sequences SGHTA (CDR1) and FQGNSA (CDR2) are obtained from the germline V gene. V is trimmed back by 5 bases and J by 2 bases, and the junction contains 4 bases that no gene match accounts for. Measured from the cysteine to the phenylalanine, the CDR3 is 15 residues long. The entry retains the CDR3 DNA only, 45 bases that are in frame from base 1. The 39 donors, aged roughly 6 to 95 years, were systemically healthy Caucasian individuals from Russia. Each donor gave 8 to 10 milliliters of peripheral blood, collected into EDTA-treated Vacutainer tubes. Ficoll-Paque density-gradient centrifugation was used to isolate PBMCs, with at least 7 million obtained per sample. Total RNA was extracted from PBMCs with Trizol reagent, with at least 6 micrograms obtained per sample. For every donor, an aliquot of PBMCs went through flow cytometry to measure the percentages of naive CD45RAhigh/CD27high T cells.

These data come from a study of blood T cells in healthy people across ages (dated by TCRdb to the mid-2010s). For context, the study as a whole: In model experiments, template switching captured roughly one uniquely barcoded TCR beta cDNA molecule for every two T cells. Donors were grouped into four age groups: young (average 16 years), middle-aged (around 39), aged (around 60) and long-lived (about 89). Age-related changes in TCR beta repertoire diversity were measured in the study by deep sequencing normalized with unique cDNA molecular identifiers. The study analyzed two additional independent replicas of 1 million unique cDNA reads from the same blood draw for two donors, one aged 18 to 30 and one aged 80 or older. The investigation overall reported the following: As age increased, observed TCR beta diversity per million T cells dropped in a roughly linear way, and a significant reduction was already evident by age 40. The percentage of naive T cells measured by flow cytometry correlated strongly with observed TCR beta diversity. Because donor CMV infection status was unknown, age-related changes in expanded clonotypes were potentially confounded. Compared with the aged group, more naive CD4+ T cells, fewer expanded clones and increased TCR diversity were shown by the long-lived group, suggesting age selection. Total diversity estimates from one million sequenced T cells were considered lower bounds and underestimates. Since profiling was done on bulk unsorted PBMCs, naive and antigen-experienced compartments could not be conclusively compared.

Libraries were prepared through 5' RACE. TCRdb records Illumina HiSeq 2500 as the sequencer. The second PCR ran for about 6 to 12 cycles and used a J-beta primer mix along with a sample-barcoded 5' primer. A unique molecular identifier was introduced onto each TCR beta cDNA molecule by a template-switch 5' adaptor carrying 12 random nucleotides. Each sample yielded at least 3 million CDR3-containing paired-end reads. The Mint cDNA synthesis kit, primed by a TRBC-specific oligonucleotide, was used to synthesize first-strand cDNA from all RNA. Following uracil-DNA glycosylase treatment, a first 18-cycle PCR with universal primers M1SS and BC2_uni_R was performed on all cDNA. As for how the authors treated the data: For normalization, 1 million high-quality reads were randomly selected from each sample, with every read carrying a distinct molecular identifier. Reads sharing molecular identifiers were discarded rather than binned into consensus sequences. MiTCR, set to a Q25 quality threshold and the strictest error-elimination algorithm, was used for CDR3 identification, clonotype clustering and error correction. A nonparametric unseen species model with Euler transformation was used to estimate a lower bound on total TCR beta diversity. TCRdb trimmed public reads at Q25 via fastp, called clones via MiXCR and kept in-frame beta chains. Rows with one shared CDR3 protein collapse into an entry with the most common genes and DNA. The V and J calls shown here were made by TCRdb, not taken from the authors' results. In this sample the table shows around 1,000,000 distinct CDR3 sequences, approximately 25% of which occur a single time. About 0.72% of the sample belongs to the ten largest clones.

The data were also submitted as part of a second study, on T cells of mothers and their children. The second publication reports: The donors were nine systemically healthy Caucasian individuals, made up of three mothers and their six children. cDNA synthesis consumed the entire amount of extracted RNA, loaded at 1.5 ug RNA in each 15 ul reaction. In the second PCR, the M1S primer added sample barcodes and 2-4 random nucleotides. Over 9 million TCR beta CDR3 reads came from each mother, compared with 3.3 million or so reads from each child. Thymic selection shapes the output of TCR recombination in a similar way in related and unrelated pairs, and inherited differences have a minor effect. Normalized repertoire overlap was always slightly but never significantly higher in related than unrelated mother-child pairs. No persistent microchimeric T cell clones were found, with a detection sensitivity of roughly 100 clones per million clonotypes. The study used deep NGS to compare TCR beta repertoires of mothers and children, seeking features distinguishing related mother-child pairs from unrelated individuals. The mean age was roughly 44 +/- 4 years for the mothers and approximately 11 +/- 4 years for the children. After adapter ligation was performed with NEBNext reagents, the libraries were sequenced on an Illumina HiSeq 2000 with 100+100 nt paired-end reads. To prevent cross-contamination, the mother and child libraries were prepared a month apart and were sequenced in separate runs. For each donor, somewhere between roughly 500,000 and 2,100,000 distinct TCR beta clonotypes were identified. Naive TCR beta clonotypes were estimated from low-frequency clonotypes matched to each donor's FACS-determined naive share, without sorting.

The clonotype originates from a girl aged 2-10 years in good health. The chain joins TRBV7-2 to TRBJ2-3; 10 bases in the junction line up with TRBD2. The sample taken for sequencing was blood. The DNA sequence is TGTGCCAGCAGCCACACTAGCGGGGCCACAGATACGCAGTATTTT. This gives the protein CASSHTSGATDTQYF.